This T cell receptor beta chain was documented in a study of blood T cells in healthy people across ages. Study conclusions and caveats: Estimated diversity, derived from one million T cells, was regarded as an underestimate.

The authors ran a second PCR of 7 to 11 cycles using a sample-barcoded 5' primer and a J-beta primer mix. TCRdb itself ran the 5' RACE reads through MiXCR, one entry per CDR3 protein. Counted here are about 720,000 distinct CDR3 sequences, 22% occurring once; the ten biggest clones make up roughly 22%. Ranging in age from roughly 6 to 100, the donors were healthy Caucasian individuals from Russia. Drawn from each donor were about 9 milliliters of peripheral blood. At least 6.5 million PBMCs were isolated per sample. The CDR3 consists of 15 residues. The germline CDR1 and CDR2 sequences are MNHNS and SASEGT. V was clipped by 1 base and J by 4 bases; unmatched bases: 5. With respect to this clonotype: The antigen is undetermined.

The origin of this receptor is an older man in good health. The source material was blood. This sequence joins TRBV6-1 and TRBJ2-5; the match to TRBD1 covers 8 bases. CDR3 bases: TGTGCCAGCAGTGAAGGGACAGGGTTCCCAGAGACCCAGTACTTC. Translating it yields CASSEGTGFPETQYF.